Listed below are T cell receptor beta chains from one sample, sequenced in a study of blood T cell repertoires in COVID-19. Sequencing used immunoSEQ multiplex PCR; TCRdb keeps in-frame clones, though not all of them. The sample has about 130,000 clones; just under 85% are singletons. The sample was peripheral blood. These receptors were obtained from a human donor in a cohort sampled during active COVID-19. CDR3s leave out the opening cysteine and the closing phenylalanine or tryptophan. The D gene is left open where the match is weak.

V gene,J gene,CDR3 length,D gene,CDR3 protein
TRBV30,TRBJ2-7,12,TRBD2,AWKLAGGPYEQY
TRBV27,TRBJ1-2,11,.,ASSFTGSNGYT
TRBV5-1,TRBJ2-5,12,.,ASRSSGGQETQY
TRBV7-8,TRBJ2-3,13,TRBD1,ASSLGDRDTDTQY
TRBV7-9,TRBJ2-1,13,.,ASSATRGYYNEQF
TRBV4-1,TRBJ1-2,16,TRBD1,ASSRGPLTIGGNYGYT
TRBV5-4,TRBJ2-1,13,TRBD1,ASSPGGRSYNEQF
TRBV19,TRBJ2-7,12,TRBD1,ASSTGTATYEQY
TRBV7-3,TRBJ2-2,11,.,ASSLVDTGELF
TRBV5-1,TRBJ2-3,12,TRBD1,ASGRDRVPDTQY
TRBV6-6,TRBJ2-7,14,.,ASSLILTGFSYEQY
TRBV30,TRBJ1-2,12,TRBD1,AWGGTGGVYGYT
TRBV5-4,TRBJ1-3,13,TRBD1,ASSLKGGVGNTIY
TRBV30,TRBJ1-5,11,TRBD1,AWGTGSNQPQH
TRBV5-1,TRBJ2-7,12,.,ASSPFGDSYEQY
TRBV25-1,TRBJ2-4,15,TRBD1,ASSARGQGVAKNIQY
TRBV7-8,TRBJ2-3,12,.,ASSNRGAGDTQY
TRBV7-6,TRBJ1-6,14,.,ASSLAQGLGNSPLH
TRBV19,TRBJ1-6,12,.,ASSASQVNSPLH
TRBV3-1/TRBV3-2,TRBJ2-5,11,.,ASSQGAPETQY
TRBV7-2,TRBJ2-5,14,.,ASSLKVGGERETQY
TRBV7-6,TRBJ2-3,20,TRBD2,ASSQPPQGGGARAFQTDTQY
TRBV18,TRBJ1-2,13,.,ASSREAGWDYGYT
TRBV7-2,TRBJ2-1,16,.,ASSLGKGLILSYNEQF
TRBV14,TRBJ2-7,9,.,ASSHTGEQY
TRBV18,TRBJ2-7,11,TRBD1,ASSRTGAYEQY
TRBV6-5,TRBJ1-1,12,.,ASRRHDNIYEAF
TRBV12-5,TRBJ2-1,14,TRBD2,ASGRGGQETYNEQF
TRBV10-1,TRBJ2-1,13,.,ASSEYGRAPNEQF
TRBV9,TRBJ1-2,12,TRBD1,ASSQGQASYGYT
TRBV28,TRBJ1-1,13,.,ASSQSGGMNTEAF
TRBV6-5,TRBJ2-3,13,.,ASSYRGGNLDTQY
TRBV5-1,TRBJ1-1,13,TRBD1,ASSPQGARNTEAF
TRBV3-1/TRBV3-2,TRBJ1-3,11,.,ASSEVIGNTIY
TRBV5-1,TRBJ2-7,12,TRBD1,ASSWTSGQTEQY
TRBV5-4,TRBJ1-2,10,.,ASSQTAGGYT
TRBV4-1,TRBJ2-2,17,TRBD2,ASSLGQRGAITNTGELF
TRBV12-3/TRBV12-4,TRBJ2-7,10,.,ATAGTYYEQY
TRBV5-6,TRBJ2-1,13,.,ASSLRQGLNNEQF
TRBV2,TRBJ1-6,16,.,ASSETTAPSSYNSPLH
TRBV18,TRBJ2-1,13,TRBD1,ASSLRQGAYNEQF
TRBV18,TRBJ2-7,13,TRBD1,ASSPQGAGGLEQY
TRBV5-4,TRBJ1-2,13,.,ASSSGTSRWEGYT
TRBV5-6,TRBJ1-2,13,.,ASSPLSRPNYGYT
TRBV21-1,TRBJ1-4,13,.,ASRGPGLLGEKLF
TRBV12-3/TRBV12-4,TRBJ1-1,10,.,ASSPPGTEAF
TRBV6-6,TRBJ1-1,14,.,ASSYRPDSLNTEAF
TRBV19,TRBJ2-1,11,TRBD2,ASSPPGGYEQF
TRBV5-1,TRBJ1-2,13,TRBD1,ASSLAQGQGLGYT